Given below is one T cell receptor beta chain in context. Its antigen is unidentified. With V trimmed by 4 bases and J by 7 bases, 12 bases remained unmatched. From germline, CDR1 is SQVTM and CDR2 ANQGSEA. This CDR3 spans 15 amino acids. These data come from a study of shared clonotypes between healthy human individuals. Memory CD4+ cells were the fraction left after CD45RA+ naive selection. DNA at around 190 ng, 30,000 or so T cell genomes, went into sorted-subset replicate PCRs. Clones were read by immunoSEQ multiplex PCR, and TCRdb kept only the in-frame ones, dropping some. The profile shows around 2.1 million clones, nearly 97% of them singletons. Overall study findings and caveats: Naive CD4 clonotypes overlapped across a handful of donors at about 5%. Researchers sampled blood only, noting tissue repertoires likely differ.

The J gene is TRBJ1-4, the V gene TRBV29-1; TRBD1 aligns across 7 bases. The sequence was collected from a man aged 18 to 30 in good health. What was sequenced was naive CD4+ T cells sorted from blood. Subset here: CD45RA+ positively selected. The CDR3 sequence is CSVGDQGGSFEKLFF. In nucleotides, the CDR3 is TGCAGCGTTGGAGACCAGGGGGGGTCTTTTGAAAAACTGTTTTTT.